What follows is one TCR beta chain and its context. Its target is not known. In the original processing: ImmunoSEQ supplied junction-only sequences lacking quality scores, so filtering was different. Produced via immunoSEQ multiplex PCR; TCRdb's table is partial and in-frame only. V and J calls and clone size are those listed in that table; D and trimming were worked out from the DNA. Altogether some 580,000 clones are present, 95% to 98% being singletons, with the ten largest covering approximately 0.3%. The sample originates from a study of shared clonotypes between healthy human individuals. The V gene's germline CDR1 is SQVTM and CDR2 ANQGSEA. V shed 2 bases and J 5 bases; nucleotides not matched to a gene: 4. This CDR3 has 13 amino acids. Positive CCR7 selection of CD45RO-negative cells yielded the naive CD8 cells, and terminally differentiated effector memory CD45RA+ cells were excluded. General study points: Non-shared clonotypes had lower generation probabilities than clonotypes shared by all four sorted-subset donors.

Input material: naive CD8+ T cells sorted from blood. The gene calls are TRBV29-1 and TRBJ1-1; the match to TRBD1 covers 8 bases. The sequence was collected from a man aged 25 to 45 in good health. The CDR3 loop reads CSVESTGVTEAFF. The CDR3 DNA is TGCAGCGTTGAATCGACAGGGGTAACTGAAGCTTTCTTT.